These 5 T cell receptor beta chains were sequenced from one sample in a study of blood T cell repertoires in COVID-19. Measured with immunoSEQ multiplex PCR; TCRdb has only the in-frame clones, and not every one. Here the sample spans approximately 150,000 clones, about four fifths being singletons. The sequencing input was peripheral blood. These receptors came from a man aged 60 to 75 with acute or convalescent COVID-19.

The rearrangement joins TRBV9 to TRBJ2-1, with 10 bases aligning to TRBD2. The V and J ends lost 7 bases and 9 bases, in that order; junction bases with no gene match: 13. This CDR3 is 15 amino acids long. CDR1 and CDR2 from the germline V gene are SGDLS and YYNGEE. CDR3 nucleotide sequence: TGTGCCAGCTCCCCGATGGCAGCGGGAGGGAGTGAGCAGTTCTTC. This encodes CASSPMAAGGSEQFF.

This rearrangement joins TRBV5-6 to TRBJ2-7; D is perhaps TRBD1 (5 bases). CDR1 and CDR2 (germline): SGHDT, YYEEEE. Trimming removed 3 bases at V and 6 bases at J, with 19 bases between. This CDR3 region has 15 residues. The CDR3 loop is CASSWNPRGPIEQYF. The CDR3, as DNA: TGTGCCAGCAGCTGGAACCCAAGGGGCCCAATCGAGCAGTACTTC.

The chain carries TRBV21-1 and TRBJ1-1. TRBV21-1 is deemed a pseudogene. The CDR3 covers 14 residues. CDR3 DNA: TGTGCCAGCAGCAGTGAAGGAGCGAACGCCGAAGCTTTCTTT. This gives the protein CASSSEGANAEAFF.

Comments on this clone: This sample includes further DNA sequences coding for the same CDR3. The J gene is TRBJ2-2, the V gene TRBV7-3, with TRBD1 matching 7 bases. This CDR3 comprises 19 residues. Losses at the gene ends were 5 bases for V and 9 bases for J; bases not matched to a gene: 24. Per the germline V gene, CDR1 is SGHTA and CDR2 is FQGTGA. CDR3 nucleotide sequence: TGTGCCAGCAGCCCCCATCCCGGGACAGTAGGACGAGGAGACCGGGAGCTGTTTTTT. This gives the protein CASSPHPGTVGRGDRELFF. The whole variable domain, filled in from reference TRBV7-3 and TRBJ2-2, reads GAGVSQTPSNKVTEKGKYVELRCDPISGHTALYWYRQSLGQGPEFLIYFQGTGAADDSGLPNDRFFAVRPEGSVSTLKIQRTERGDSAVYLCASSPHPGTVGRGDRELFFGEGSRLTVL.

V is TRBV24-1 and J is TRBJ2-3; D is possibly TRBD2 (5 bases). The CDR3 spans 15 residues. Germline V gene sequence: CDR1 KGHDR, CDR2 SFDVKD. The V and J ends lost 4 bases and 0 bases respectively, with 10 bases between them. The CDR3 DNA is TGTGCCACCAGTGACCCGAGGGCTAGCACAGATACGCAGTATTTT. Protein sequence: CATSDPRASTDTQYF.